The clone carrying this T cell receptor (beta chain) was counted ten times or more. These data are taken from a study of T cells after yellow fever vaccination. TCRdb re-called the 5' RACE reads through MiXCR, storing one row per CDR3 protein. The sample gives approximately 340,000 distinct CDR3 sequences, about 8.7% of which show up once; 18% is in the top ten. This CDR3 region has 12 residues. The germline V gene has CDR1 SQVTM and CDR2 ANQGSEA. The clonotype comes from a man aged 18 to 35 who received the YFV17D yellow fever vaccine. Specimen: PBMCs, collected on the day of the first yellow fever vaccination. The chain is built from TRBV29-1 and TRBJ2-7; TRBD1 matches 11 bases. The CDR3 spells CSVEGTGGEQYV. In DNA form, the CDR3 reads TGCAGCGTGGAAGGGACAGGGGGCGAGCAGTACGTC.